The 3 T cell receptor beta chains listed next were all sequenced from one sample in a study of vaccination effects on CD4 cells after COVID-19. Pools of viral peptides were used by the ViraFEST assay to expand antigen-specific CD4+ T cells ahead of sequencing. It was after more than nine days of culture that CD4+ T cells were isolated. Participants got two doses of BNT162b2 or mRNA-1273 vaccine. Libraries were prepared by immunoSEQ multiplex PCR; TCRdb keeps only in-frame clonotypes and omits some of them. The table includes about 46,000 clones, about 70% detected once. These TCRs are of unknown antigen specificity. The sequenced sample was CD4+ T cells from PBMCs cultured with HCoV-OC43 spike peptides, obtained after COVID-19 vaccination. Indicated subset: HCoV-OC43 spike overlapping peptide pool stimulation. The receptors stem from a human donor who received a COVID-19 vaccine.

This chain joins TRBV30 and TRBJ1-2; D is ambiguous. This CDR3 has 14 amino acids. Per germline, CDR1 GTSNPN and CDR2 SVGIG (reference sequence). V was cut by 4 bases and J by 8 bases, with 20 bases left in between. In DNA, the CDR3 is TGTGCCTGGACCAGAGACCGGACCCCGACGGGCTACACCTTC. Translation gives CAWTRDRTPTGYTF.

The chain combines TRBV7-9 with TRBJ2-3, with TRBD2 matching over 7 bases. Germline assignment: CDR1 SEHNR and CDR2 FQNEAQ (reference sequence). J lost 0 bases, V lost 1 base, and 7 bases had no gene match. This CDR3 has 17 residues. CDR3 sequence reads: CASSLGASGPSTDTQYF. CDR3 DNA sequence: TGTGCCAGCAGCTTAGGGGCTAGCGGTCCTAGCACAGATACGCAGTATTTT.

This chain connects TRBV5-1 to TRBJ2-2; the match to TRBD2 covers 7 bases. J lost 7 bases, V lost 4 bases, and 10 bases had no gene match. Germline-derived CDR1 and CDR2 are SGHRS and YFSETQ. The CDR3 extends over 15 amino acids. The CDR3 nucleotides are TGCGCCAGCAGCCCCTGGACTTCTAGCGGCGGGGAGCTGTTTTTT. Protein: CASSPWTSSGGELFF.